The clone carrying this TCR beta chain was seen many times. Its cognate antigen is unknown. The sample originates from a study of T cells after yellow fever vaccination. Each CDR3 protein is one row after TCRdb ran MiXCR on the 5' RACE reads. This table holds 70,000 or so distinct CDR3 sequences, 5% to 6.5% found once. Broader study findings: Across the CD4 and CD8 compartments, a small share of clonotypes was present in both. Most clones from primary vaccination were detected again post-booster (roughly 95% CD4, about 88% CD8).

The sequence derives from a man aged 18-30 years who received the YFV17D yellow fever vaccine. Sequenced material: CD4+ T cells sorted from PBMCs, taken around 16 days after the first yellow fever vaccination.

The CDR3 sequence: CASLGQANTEAFF. DNA for the CDR3: TGTGCCAGCTTGGGACAGGCGAACACTGAAGCTTTCTTT. The J gene is TRBJ1-1, the V gene TRBV5-4, with 8 bases matching TRBD1. V shed 7 bases and J 1 base; nucleotides not matched to a gene: 3. Germline loops: CDR1 SGHNT, CDR2 YYREEE (reference sequence). The CDR3 extends over 13 amino acids.